This T cell receptor (beta chain) is drawn from a study of OX40 agonist ivuxolimab in advanced cancers. About the research overall: The patients received ivuxolimab by intravenous route every 2 weeks at 0.01 to 10 mg/kg. Study-level results: Among T cells, CD8+ cells averaged more expanded clones than CD4+ cells.

Concerning this clone itself: As yet, its antigen is unknown.

CDR1 is MNHEY, CDR2 SVGAGI, per germline. This CDR3 is built from 15 residues. V was clipped by 7 bases and J by 9 bases, with 19 bases between them. Generated by immunoSEQ multiplex PCR, the TCRdb table keeps only in-frame clones and is missing some. The table includes 70,000 to 90,000 clones, about 85% detected once. The sequence was collected from an adult with an advanced solid tumor such as melanoma, head and neck, liver or kidney cancer. The source was CD4+ or CD8+ T cells sorted from blood, collected in a trial of the OX40 agonist ivuxolimab. V and J are TRBV6-5 and TRBJ1-6; D is perhaps TRBD1 (5 bases). The CDR3 spells CASTAGGNRPSPLHF. The CDR3 region has the DNA TGTGCCAGCACCGCCGGAGGGAACAGGCCTTCACCCCTCCACTTT.